Below, 11 T cell receptor beta chains from the same sample are listed, as sequenced in a study of T-cell memory formation after mild COVID-19. One entry per CDR3 protein, called by TCRdb with MiXCR from the 5' RACE reads. The table lists hundreds of thousands of distinct CDR3 sequences, less than 25% of them singletons. Input material: PBMCs or a T cell subset sorted from them (not recorded which). These receptor sequences come from an adult woman who had mild COVID-19 (a few samples of this study predate the infection). Cell type and time point are not known.

This clonotype has a single count. The chain has TRBV6-1 and TRBJ2-7, with a possible D match to TRBD1 (5 bases). This CDR3 spans 14 amino acids. Trimming stripped 6 bases from V and 2 bases from J, with 14 bases between. Germline V gene lookup returns CDR1 MNHNS and CDR2 SASEGT. CDR3 sequence: CASSYLTDPYEQYF. The CDR3 nucleotides read TGTGCCAGCAGCTACCTGACAGACCCCTACGAGCAGTACTTC.

This clonotype was picked up a small number of times. This chain uses TRBV6-5 with TRBJ2-1; D call uncertain. Germline-derived CDR1 and CDR2 are MNHEY and SVGAGI. This CDR3 region has 14 residues. Trimming left V 1 base short and J 8 bases short, with 12 bases between. The CDR3 coding sequence is TGTGCCAGCAGTTACTTGCCGGGTGTGGATGAGCAGTTCTTC. It translates to CASSYLPGVDEQFF.

This clonotype showed up just a few times. The J gene is TRBJ1-3, the V gene TRBV20-1; D is unclear. Per germline, CDR1 DFQATT and CDR2 SNEGSKA (reference sequence). This CDR3 comprises 13 residues. V was trimmed by 1 base and J by 4 bases, leaving 8 bases between them. The CDR3 coding sequence is TGCAGTGCTAGAGTAGCTTTCGGAAACACCATATATTTT. Translating gives CSARVAFGNTIYF.

This clonotype occurred a few times. V is TRBV6-5 and J is TRBJ2-1; TRBD1 agrees at 7 bases. Per germline, CDR1 MNHEY and CDR2 SVGAGI. The V gene end was trimmed by 10 bases and the J gene end by 1 base; junction bases not matched to a gene: 4. The CDR3 contains 13 residues. CDR3 DNA: TGTGCCACCCAGGACAGGTCCTACAATGAGCAGTTCTTC. Its protein is CATQDRSYNEQFF.

This clonotype was seen a handful of times. The J gene is TRBJ1-3, the V gene TRBV6-2 or TRBV6-3; D possibly corresponds to TRBD1 (6 bases). This CDR3 comprises 15 residues. Trimming took 6 bases from V and 0 from J, leaving 12 bases between them. Germline V lookup: CDR1 MNHEY, CDR2 SVGEGT. The CDR3: CASSSRQVSGNTIYF. DNA for the CDR3: TGTGCCAGCAGCTCACGACAGGTCTCTGGAAACACCATATATTTT.

V usage is TRBV7-2 and J usage is TRBJ1-5, with a weak D call TRBD1 (6 bases). The CDR3 totals 15 residues. Germline V gene sequence: CDR1 SGHTA, CDR2 FQGNSA. The germline V and J ends were trimmed by 4 bases and 0 bases, with 10 bases remaining between them. The CDR3 DNA follows: TGTGCCAGCAGCTACGACAGGCATAGCAATCAGCCCCAGCATTTT. It specifies CASSYDRHSNQPQHF.

The rearrangement links TRBV7-8 to TRBJ2-3; no clear D gene. Germline V gives CDR1 SGHVS, CDR2 FQNEAQ. The CDR3 spans 14 residues. The V end lost 0 bases, the J end lost 1 base, and 5 bases lay between the germline ends. The CDR3 DNA follows: TGTGCCAGCAGCTTAGCCTACCGCACAGATACGCAGTATTTT. Amino acid sequence: CASSLAYRTDTQYF.

The chain carries TRBV7-8 and TRBJ2-7; the match to TRBD1 covers 8 bases. The CDR3 has 15 amino acids. The germline V gene encodes CDR1 SGHVS and CDR2 FQNEAQ. The junction had 9 bases not matched to a gene; V was cut back by 6 bases and J by 2 bases. CDR3 in amino acids: CASSIGAGGAYEQYF. For the CDR3, the DNA is TGTGCCAGCAGTATTGGGGCAGGGGGCGCCTACGAGCAGTACTTC.

This clonotype was counted only a few times. V is TRBV7-6 and J is TRBJ1-1, with 9 positions matching TRBD1. Germline values: CDR1 SGHVS, CDR2 FNYEAQ. The CDR3 runs to 17 residues. J was trimmed by 0 bases and V by 4 bases; bases with no gene match: 9. CDR3 nucleotide sequence: TGTGCCAGCAGCTCGTCCCGGACAGGGGTTTTGAACACTGAAGCTTTCTTT. Amino acid sequence: CASSSSRTGVLNTEAFF.

The rearrangement links TRBV20-1 to TRBJ1-2, with D unclear. The CDR3 length is 13 residues. V was cut by 6 bases and J by 8 bases, with 19 bases left in between. CDR1 DFQATT and CDR2 SNEGSKA come from the germline V gene (reference sequence). As DNA, the CDR3 is TGCAGTGCCCTTTCGGCCGGGAGGGAAGGCTACACCTTC. Its protein is CSALSAGREGYTF.

The genes are TRBV21-1 and TRBJ2-3; the table's D call TRBD1 went unverified against the DNA. TRBV21-1 is marked as a pseudogene. This CDR3 spans 18 amino acids. The CDR3 DNA follows: TGTGCCAGCAGCAAGAGTCCGGGACGGGGCCCTAGCACAGATACGCAGTATTTT. This translates into CASSKSPGRGPSTDTQYF.